This passage covers 27 T cell receptor beta chains from one sample sequenced in a study of shared clonotypes between healthy human individuals. This table comes from immunoSEQ multiplex PCR, and its TCRdb copy is limited to in-frame clones, with some not included. Of roughly 660,000 clones listed, 90% are singletons. Sequencing used memory CD8+ T cells from PBMCs. The subset: CD45RO+ cells pooled with CCR7-negative TemRA cells. The source is a man younger than 35 in good health. Some clones in this sample may be carry-over from other donors' samples.

The V call is TRBV4-1, the J call TRBJ2-7, with D hard to call. Trimming removed 1 base at V and 0 bases at J, with 7 bases between. Germline V gene sequence: CDR1 MGHRA, CDR2 YSYEKL. The CDR3 contains 14 residues. The CDR3 loop is CASSQVATSYEQYF. CDR3 sequence (DNA): TGCGCCAGCAGCCAAGTTGCCACCTCCTACGAGCAGTACTTC.

The chain couples TRBV7-3 to TRBJ1-2, with 7 bases that match TRBD1. The CDR3 totals 15 residues. Germline V gives CDR1 SGHTA, CDR2 FQGTGA. The J segment lost 4 bases and the V segment lost 4 bases, leaving 9 bases of the junction unmatched. CDR3 sequence reads: CASSYAGGDSYGYTF. The CDR3 nucleotides are TGTGCCAGCAGCTACGCAGGGGGGGATAGCTATGGCTACACCTTC.

The chain recombines TRBV27 with TRBJ2-1; D perhaps matches TRBD2 (6 bases). The CDR3 is made up of 14 amino acids. CDR1 and CDR2 from the germline V gene are MNHEY and SMNVEV (reference sequence). The V gene lost 5 bases and the J gene lost 6 bases, with 14 bases spanning the gap. CDR3 loop: CASSERREFNEQFF. CDR3 in DNA: TGTGCCAGCAGTGAGAGACGGGAGTTCAATGAGCAGTTCTTC.

The chain joins TRBV7-9 to TRBJ1-1; maybe TRBD1 (5 bases). Trimming took off 2 bases at V and 6 bases at J, with 19 bases between the two ends. The CDR3 is 16 residues long. Germline loops: CDR1 SEHNR, CDR2 FQNEAQ (reference sequence). This CDR3 reads CASSLILVVGVSEAFF. CDR3 nucleotide sequence: TGTGCCAGCAGCTTAATCTTAGTGGTAGGGGTCTCTGAAGCTTTCTTT. Filled out from reference TRBV7-9 and TRBJ1-1, the complete variable domain reads DTGVSQNPRHKITKRGQNVTFRCDPISEHNRLYWYRQTLGQGPEFLTYFQNEAQLEKSRLLSDRFSAERPKGSFSTLEIQRTEQGDSAMYLCASSLILVVGVSEAFFGQGTRLTVV.

This chain uses TRBV27 with TRBJ1-5; D unresolved. The CDR3 spans 16 residues. Germline values: CDR1 MNHEY, CDR2 SMNVEV (reference sequence). Trimming removed 5 bases from V and 7 bases from J, with 21 bases in between. The DNA of the CDR3 is TGTGCCAGCAGTCCCACCTCAGAGGGAAGAGGACAGCCCCAGCATTTT. It is translated as CASSPTSEGRGQPQHF.

Worth noting for this clone: Distinct nucleotide sequences in the sample also encode this CDR3. V usage is TRBV7-9 and J usage is TRBJ2-4; 7 positions match TRBD1. Losses at the gene ends were 0 bases for V and 1 base for J; bases not matched to a gene: 0. Germline V lookup: CDR1 SEHNR, CDR2 FQNEAQ (reference sequence). CDR3 length equals 15 residues. The CDR3 DNA is TGTGCCAGCAGCTTAGCACAGGGGGCCAAAAACATTCAGTACTTC. Residues: CASSLAQGAKNIQYF.

As to this clone: The germline gene is not matched at one end of the junction; a read error may be the cause. The CDR3 reads CASSPEGRGTNSF. The CDR3 coding sequence is TGTGCCAGCAGCCCCGAGGGCCGTGGGACCAATAGCTTC. The chain recombines TRBV7-9 with TRBJ2-7; D is perhaps TRBD1 or TRBD2 (5 bases each). CDR1 and CDR2 (germline): SEHNR, FQNEAQ (reference sequence). CDR3 length: 13 residues.

This chain uses TRBV13 with TRBJ2-1; the D gene is possibly TRBD2 (5 bases). The CDR3 contains 15 residues. Germline V gives CDR1 PRHDT, CDR2 FYEKMQ (reference sequence). Between the trimmed V and J ends, which lost 4 bases and 1 base, there was a span of 11 bases. In nucleotides, the CDR3 is TGTGCCAGCAGCTCGAGGACTTATTCCTACAATGAGCAGTTCTTC. The encoded protein is CASSSRTYSYNEQFF.

This chain links TRBV5-6 with TRBJ2-7; TRBD1 agrees at 10 bases. The ends lost 4 bases at V and 0 bases at J; junction bases unmatched: 4. This CDR3 comprises 15 residues. The germline V gene has CDR1 SGHDT and CDR2 YYEEEE. The CDR3 region is CASSGGQGVSYEQYF. CDR3 DNA sequence: TGTGCCAGCAGCGGAGGACAGGGGGTCTCCTACGAGCAGTACTTC.

The V call is TRBV5-6, the J call TRBJ1-6, with D uncertain. The CDR3 is 16 residues long. The V end lost 2 bases, the J end lost 4 bases, and 13 bases lay between the germline ends. Germline CDR1 is SGHDT and CDR2 is YYEEEE. Here the CDR3 reads CASSLGTGRYNSPLHF. The CDR3 nucleotides are TGTGCCAGCAGCTTAGGAACCGGACGGTATAATTCACCCCTCCACTTT.

The V and J genes are TRBV5-4 and TRBJ2-7; TRBD1 is a possible D gene (5 bases). V was clipped by 2 bases and J by 0 bases, with 15 bases between them. CDR1 and CDR2 (germline): SGHNT, YYREEE (reference sequence). This CDR3 region has 16 residues. This CDR3 reads CASSFLVTESSYEQYF. The CDR3 DNA reads as TGTGCCAGCAGCTTTCTGGTGACAGAGAGCTCCTACGAGCAGTACTTC.

In this sample, this clone turned up a few times. J is TRBJ2-7 and V is TRBV27; TRBD2 is a possible D gene (5 bases). The CDR3 sequence is 16 residues long. V lost 4 bases to trimming and J lost 5 bases, with 21 bases between them. Germline-derived CDR1 and CDR2 are MNHEY and SMNVEV (reference sequence). CDR3 in amino acids: CASSSYPDRAGDEQYF. CDR3 coding DNA: TGTGCCAGCAGTTCCTACCCCGACCGGGCCGGGGACGAGCAGTACTTC.

The V call is TRBV5-8, the J call TRBJ1-3, with D perhaps matching TRBD1 (5 bases). V lost 3 bases, J lost 3 bases, and 16 bases lay in between. Germline V gives CDR1 SGHTS, CDR2 YDEGEE. The CDR3 is 16 residues long. The CDR3: CASSSPTETDGNTIYF. The CDR3 DNA is TGTGCCAGCAGCTCCCCCACCGAGACAGATGGAAACACCATATATTTT.

This chain connects TRBV5-5 to TRBJ2-1; D unresolved. Germline lookup yields CDR1 SGHKS and CDR2 YYEKEE (reference sequence). The CDR3 contains 19 residues. V was trimmed by 2 bases and J by 0 bases, leaving 21 bases between them. CDR3 protein: CASSFLASRTPSSYNEQFF. CDR3 bases: TGTGCCAGCAGCTTTTTGGCTAGTAGGACCCCCAGCTCCTACAATGAGCAGTTCTTC.

For this clone: Other DNA sequences in this specimen translate into the identical CDR3. The chain couples TRBV5-1 to TRBJ1-1; D call uncertain. Trimming removed 0 bases at V and 6 bases at J, with 3 bases between. This CDR3 contains 11 residues. Germline V gives CDR1 SGHRS, CDR2 YFSETQ. The CDR3 sequence: CASSLGSEAFF. In DNA form, the CDR3 reads TGCGCCAGCAGCTTGGGGTCTGAAGCTTTCTTT.

This rearrangement joins TRBV10-1 to TRBJ2-3; D might be TRBD2 (5 bases). V was pared by 0 bases and J by 2 bases, with 15 bases between. Per germline, CDR1 WNHNN and CDR2 SYGVQD (reference sequence). This CDR3 has 17 amino acids. The CDR3 DNA follows: TGCGCCAGCAGTGAGTCTCCGGGAACGACCTACACAGATACGCAGTATTTT. Its protein is CASSESPGTTYTDTQYF.

The chain has TRBV27 and TRBJ2-1, with no clear D. Germline CDR1 reads MNHEY; CDR2 reads SMNVEV (reference sequence). The CDR3 is 13 residues long. V was clipped by 2 bases and J by 6 bases, with 8 bases between them. The DNA of the CDR3 is TGTGCCAGCAGTTTAAGGTCTCGCAATGAGCAGTTCTTC. It translates to CASSLRSRNEQFF.

The CDR3 region is CASSLVRGNTGELFF. DNA of the CDR3: TGCGCCAGCAGCTTGGTCAGGGGGAACACCGGGGAGCTGTTTTTT. V usage is TRBV5-1 and J usage is TRBJ2-2; possible D gene TRBD1, 6 bases. V was clipped by 0 bases and J by 1 base, with 7 bases between them. The germline V gene encodes CDR1 SGHRS and CDR2 YFSETQ. CDR3 length: 15 amino acids.

This clone came up once. The CDR3 DNA reads TGTGCCAGCAGTGGATGGACAGGGGCGGGTGATGAGCAGTTCTTC. Amino acid sequence: CASSGWTGAGDEQFF. This chain joins TRBV6-1 and TRBJ2-1; 9 nucleotides match TRBD1. Germline V gene sequence: CDR1 MNHNS, CDR2 SASEGT. V shed 4 bases, J shed 8 bases, and the junction held 9 bases outside the gene matches. CDR3 size: 15 residues.

The V and J genes are TRBV28 and TRBJ2-5; a weak D match, TRBD1 (7 bases). Germline V gene data show CDR1 as MDHEN and CDR2 as SYDVKM. CDR3 size: 16 residues. Trimming took off 6 bases at V and 1 base at J, with 18 bases between the two ends. The CDR3 spells CASSHRGDRLQETQYF. The CDR3 nucleotides read TGTGCCAGCAGCCACCGCGGGGACAGACTCCAAGAGACCCAGTACTTC. The full variable domain, in which reference TRBV28 and TRBJ2-5 provide the parts outside the CDR3, is DVKVTQSSRYLVKRTGEKVFLECVQDMDHENMFWYRQDPGLGLRLIYFSYDVKMKEKGDIPEGYSVSREKKERFSLILESASTNQTSMYLCASSHRGDRLQETQYFGPGTRLLVL.

The chain couples TRBV25-1 to TRBJ2-5; possibly TRBD1 for D (6 bases). Between the trimmed V and J ends, which lost 6 bases and 5 bases, there was a span of 16 bases. This CDR3 contains 14 residues. Germline loops: CDR1 MGHDK, CDR2 SYGVNS. DNA for the CDR3: TGTGCCAGCAGCTCATACAGGGTCGGGGAGACCCAGTACTTC. Its translation is CASSSYRVGETQYF.

CDR3 nucleotides: TGTGCCACCAGCAGAGATAGGGGAAGCGGGGAGCTGTTTTTT. Translating gives CATSRDRGSGELFF. The chain recombines TRBV15 with TRBJ2-2; a possible D gene is TRBD1 (5 bases). The length of the CDR3 is 14 residues. From germline, CDR1 is LNHNV and CDR2 YYDKDF (reference sequence). V was trimmed by 0 bases and J by 7 bases, leaving 9 bases between them.

This clone occurred a few times. CDR3 protein: CASSFYEGSSEAFF. The DNA for the CDR3 is TGTGCCAGCAGTTTTTACGAGGGGAGCTCTGAAGCTTTCTTT. The V call is TRBV27, the J call TRBJ1-1; D may be TRBD1 (5 bases). The V end was cut by 3 bases, the J end by 6 bases, with 14 bases between. Germline loops: CDR1 MNHEY, CDR2 SMNVEV (reference sequence). This CDR3 comprises 14 residues.

The CDR3 loop is CASSLGVGGTLYEQYF. DNA for the CDR3: TGTGCCAGCAGCTTAGGGGTGGGTGGAACGCTCTACGAGCAGTACTTC. The V and J genes are TRBV7-2 and TRBJ2-7; D gene unclear. Per germline, CDR1 SGHTA and CDR2 FQGNSA. Deletions cut 1 base from V and 3 bases from J, with 16 bases between. The CDR3 runs to 16 residues. The variable domain in full, completed from reference TRBV7-2 and TRBJ2-7, reads GAGVSQSPSNKVTEKGKDVELRCDPISGHTALYWYRQSLGQGLEFLIYFQGNSAPDKSGLPSDRFSAERTGGSVSTLTIQRTQQEDSAVYLCASSLGVGGTLYEQYFGPGTRLTVT.

J is TRBJ2-1 and V is TRBV5-1; 7 nucleotides match TRBD1. J was trimmed by 7 bases and V by 5 bases; bases with no gene match: 12. The CDR3 is made up of 15 amino acids. Germline assignment: CDR1 SGHRS and CDR2 YFSETQ. The CDR3 nucleotides are TGCGCCAGCAGGCTAAGGACAGGTGTTGGGAATGAGCAGTTCTTC. Amino acid sequence: CASRLRTGVGNEQFF.

J is TRBJ1-5 and V is TRBV28; D ambiguous. The CDR3 contains 12 residues. With 2 bases removed from V and 4 bases from J, the gap between germline ends came to 3 bases. Germline V CDR1 and CDR2: MDHEN, SYDVKM. CDR3 bases: TGTGCCAGCAGTTTACTAAATCAGCCCCAGCATTTT. It translates to CASSLLNQPQHF.

The sample holds a few counts of this clone. The rearrangement uses TRBV7-6 and TRBJ2-2; D unresolved. Trimming stripped 7 bases from V and 3 bases from J, with 3 bases between. The V gene's germline CDR1 is SGHVS and CDR2 FNYEAQ. CDR3 length: 11 residues. Here the CDR3 DNA reads TGTGCCAGCACGCACACCGGGGAGCTGTTTTTT. It yields the protein CASTHTGELFF.